This entry features one T cell receptor beta chain sequence. It has no known antigen specificity. Per-base qualities were not stored, and no clone one base away is much larger. The trim is 1 base for V and 2 bases for J, with a gap of 10 bases between the germline ends. The CDR3 contains 15 residues, cysteine and phenylalanine counted. Just the 45-base CDR3 DNA is kept, in frame starting at base 1. Based on the germline V gene, the CDR1 and CDR2 sequences are SNHLY and FYNNEI. Interpreted using the paper, the treatment or condition label stands for: in vitro stimulation with specific CMV peptide epitopes to enrich CMV-specific T cells. These data are taken from a study of T cell repertoires in cytomegalovirus infection (dated by TCRdb to between 2017 and 2020). Regarding the research as a whole: The peptide stimulations were aimed at well-studied HLA-B-restricted epitopes as well as recently identified HLA-C-restricted CMV epitopes, whose presentation resists viral immunomodulation. Donor HLA type was relevant to the analysis, as public TCR beta signatures indicated carriage of CMV infection together with the matching HLA type. Broad study findings and their caveats: In the ex vivo response, HLA-C-restricted CMV-specific TCR beta clonotypes were dominant, and in two of eight donors the single most frequent clonotype came from this HLA-C-restricted group. Carriers of CMV infection plus the relevant HLA type were discriminated by the cumulative frequency of public TCR beta family members in the study cohort and in an independent roughly 400-donor cohort.

Sequenced using an Illumina HiSeq 1500. TCRdb handled the public reads itself, with Q25 trimming in fastp and clone calling in MiXCR, and kept productive beta chains. Every CDR3 protein is listed once, alongside the most common genes and DNA of its rows. This sample holds 550,000 to 700,000 distinct CDR3 sequences; roughly 42% were observed only once. The ten largest clones capture around 50% of the sample. The clonotype originates from a human donor in good health (CMV status not recorded). Some clones in this sample may be carry-over from other donors' samples. This specimen was cultured PBMCs, taken from culture after CMV antigen stimulation. Recombination connected TRBV2 to TRBJ2-3, with the identity of the D gene unclear. The DNA sequence is as follows: TGTGCCAGCAGTGAAGGGCGGCTAAACACAGATACGCAGTATTTT. Its coded protein is CASSEGRLNTDTQYF.